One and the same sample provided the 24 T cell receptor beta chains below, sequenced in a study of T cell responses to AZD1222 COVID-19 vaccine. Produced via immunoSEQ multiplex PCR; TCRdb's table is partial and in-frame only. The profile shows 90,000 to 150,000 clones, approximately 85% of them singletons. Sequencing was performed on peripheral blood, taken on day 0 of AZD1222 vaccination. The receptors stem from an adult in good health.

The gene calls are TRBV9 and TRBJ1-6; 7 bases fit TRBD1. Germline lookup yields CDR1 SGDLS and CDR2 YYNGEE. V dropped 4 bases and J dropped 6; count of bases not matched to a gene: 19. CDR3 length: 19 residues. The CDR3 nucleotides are TGTGCCAGCAGCTTCCCGGACAGGTCGAACAGGGTAAGTAATTCACCCCTCCACTTT. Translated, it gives CASSFPDRSNRVSNSPLHF.

The CDR3 here is CAWMLAESYEQYF. CDR3 coding DNA: TGTGCCTGGATGCTAGCGGAGTCGTACGAGCAGTACTTC. V usage is TRBV30 and J usage is TRBJ2-7; 7 positions agree with TRBD2. There are 13 residues in the CDR3. CDR1 and CDR2 (germline): GTSNPN, SVGIG (reference sequence). Germline trimming cut 4 bases from V and 4 bases from J; bases unmatched to any gene: 7.

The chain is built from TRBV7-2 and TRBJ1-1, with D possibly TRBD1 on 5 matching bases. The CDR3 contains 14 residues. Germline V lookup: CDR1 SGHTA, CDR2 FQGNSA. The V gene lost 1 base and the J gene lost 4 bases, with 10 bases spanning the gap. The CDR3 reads CASSLGDRRTEAFF. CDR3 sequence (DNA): TGTGCCAGCAGCTTAGGAGACAGACGCACTGAAGCTTTCTTT.

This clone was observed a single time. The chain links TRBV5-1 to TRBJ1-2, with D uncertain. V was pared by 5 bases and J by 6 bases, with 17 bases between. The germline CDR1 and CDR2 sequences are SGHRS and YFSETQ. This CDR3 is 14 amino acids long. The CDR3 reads CASRRGTIEDGYTF. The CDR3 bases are TGCGCCAGCAGGCGGGGTACAATAGAGGATGGCTACACCTTC.

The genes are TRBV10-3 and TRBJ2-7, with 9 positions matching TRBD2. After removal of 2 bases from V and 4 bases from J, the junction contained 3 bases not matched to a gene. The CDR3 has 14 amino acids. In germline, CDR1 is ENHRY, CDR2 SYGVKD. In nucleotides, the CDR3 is TGTGCCATCAGTGAGATAGCGGGAGATTACGAGCAGTACTTC. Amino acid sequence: CAISEIAGDYEQYF.

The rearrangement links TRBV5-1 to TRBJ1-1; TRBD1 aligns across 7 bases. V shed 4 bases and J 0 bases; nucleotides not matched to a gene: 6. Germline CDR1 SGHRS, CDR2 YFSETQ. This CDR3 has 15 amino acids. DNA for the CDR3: TGCGCCAGCAGCCTGCAGGGACAGATGAACACTGAAGCTTTCTTT. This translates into CASSLQGQMNTEAFF.

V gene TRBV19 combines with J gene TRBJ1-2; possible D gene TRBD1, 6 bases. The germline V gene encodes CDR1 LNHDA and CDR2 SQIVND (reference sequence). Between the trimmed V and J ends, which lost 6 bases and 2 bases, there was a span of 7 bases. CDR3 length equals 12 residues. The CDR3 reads CASRQGNYGYTF. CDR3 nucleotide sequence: TGTGCCAGTAGACAGGGAAACTATGGCTACACCTTC.

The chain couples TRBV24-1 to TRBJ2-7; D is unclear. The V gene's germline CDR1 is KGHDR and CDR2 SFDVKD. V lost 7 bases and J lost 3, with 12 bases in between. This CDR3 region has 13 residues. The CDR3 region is CATRDPISYEQYF. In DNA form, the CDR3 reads TGTGCCACCAGAGACCCTATTAGCTACGAGCAGTACTTC.

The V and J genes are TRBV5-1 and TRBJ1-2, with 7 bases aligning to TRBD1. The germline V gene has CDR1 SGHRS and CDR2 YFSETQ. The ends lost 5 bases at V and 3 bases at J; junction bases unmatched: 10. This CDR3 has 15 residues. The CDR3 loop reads CASRNSYRGDYGYTF. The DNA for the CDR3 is TGCGCCAGCAGGAATTCCTACAGGGGAGACTATGGCTACACCTTC.

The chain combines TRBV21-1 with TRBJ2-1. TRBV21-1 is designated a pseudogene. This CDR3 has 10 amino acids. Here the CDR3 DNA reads TGTGCCAGCAGCAATCCTGAGCAGTTCTTC. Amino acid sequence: CASSNPEQFF.

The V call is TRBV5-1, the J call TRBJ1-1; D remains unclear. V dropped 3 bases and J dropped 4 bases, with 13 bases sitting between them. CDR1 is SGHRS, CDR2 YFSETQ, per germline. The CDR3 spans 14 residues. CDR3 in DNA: TGCGCCAGCAGCTCGGAAATTAGGACCACTGAAGCTTTCTTT. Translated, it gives CASSSEIRTTEAFF.

CDR3 sequence reads: CASILGGSLSTEAFF. The CDR3 DNA reads TGTGCCAGCATCCTAGGGGGGTCCCTGAGCACTGAAGCTTTCTTT. The rearrangement joins TRBV2 to TRBJ1-1, with D possibly matching TRBD1 (6 bases). Germline CDR1 is SNHLY and CDR2 is FYNNEI. The V gene lost 7 bases and the J gene lost 4 bases, with 19 bases spanning the gap. This CDR3 has 15 residues.

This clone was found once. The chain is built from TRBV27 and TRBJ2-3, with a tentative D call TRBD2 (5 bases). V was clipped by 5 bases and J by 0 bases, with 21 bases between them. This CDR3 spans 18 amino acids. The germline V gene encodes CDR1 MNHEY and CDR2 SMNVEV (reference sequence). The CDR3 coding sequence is TGTGCCAGCAGTCCGCAATCCCCGGCGGGCCTTAGCACAGATACGCAGTATTTT. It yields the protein CASSPQSPAGLSTDTQYF.

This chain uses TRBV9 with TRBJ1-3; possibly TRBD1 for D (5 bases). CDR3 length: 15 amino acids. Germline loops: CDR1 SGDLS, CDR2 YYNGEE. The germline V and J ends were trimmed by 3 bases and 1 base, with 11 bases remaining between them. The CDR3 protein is CASSAQGQSGNTIYF. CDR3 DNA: TGTGCCAGCAGCGCCCAGGGTCAGTCTGGAAACACCATATATTTT. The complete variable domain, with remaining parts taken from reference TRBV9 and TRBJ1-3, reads DSGVTQTPKHLITATGQRVTLRCSPRSGDLSVYWYQQSLDQGLQFLIQYYNGEERAKGNILERFSAQQFPDLHSELNLSSLELGDSALYFCASSAQGQSGNTIYFGEGSWLTVV.

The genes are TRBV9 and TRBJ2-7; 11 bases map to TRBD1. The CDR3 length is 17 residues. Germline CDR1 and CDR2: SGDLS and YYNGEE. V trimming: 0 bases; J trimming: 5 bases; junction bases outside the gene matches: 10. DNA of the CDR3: TGTGCCAGCAGCGTAGGATTCCGGACAGGGGGCCCCCACGAGCAGTACTTC. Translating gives CASSVGFRTGGPHEQYF. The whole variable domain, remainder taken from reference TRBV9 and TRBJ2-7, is DSGVTQTPKHLITATGQRVTLRCSPRSGDLSVYWYQQSLDQGLQFLIQYYNGEERAKGNILERFSAQQFPDLHSELNLSSLELGDSALYFCASSVGFRTGGPHEQYFGPGTRLTVT.

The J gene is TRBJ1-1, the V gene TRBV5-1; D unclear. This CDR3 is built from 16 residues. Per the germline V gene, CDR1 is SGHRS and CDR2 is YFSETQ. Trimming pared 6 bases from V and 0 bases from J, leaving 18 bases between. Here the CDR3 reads CASKVTLSSMNTEAFF. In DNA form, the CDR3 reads TGCGCCAGCAAAGTGACACTTAGCTCCATGAACACTGAAGCTTTCTTT.

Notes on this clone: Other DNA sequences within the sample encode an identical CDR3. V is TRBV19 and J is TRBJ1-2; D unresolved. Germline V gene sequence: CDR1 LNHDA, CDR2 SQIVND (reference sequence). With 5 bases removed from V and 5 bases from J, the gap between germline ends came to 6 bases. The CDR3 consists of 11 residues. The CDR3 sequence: CASSPNYGYTF. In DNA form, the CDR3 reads TGTGCCAGTAGTCCCAATTATGGCTACACCTTC.

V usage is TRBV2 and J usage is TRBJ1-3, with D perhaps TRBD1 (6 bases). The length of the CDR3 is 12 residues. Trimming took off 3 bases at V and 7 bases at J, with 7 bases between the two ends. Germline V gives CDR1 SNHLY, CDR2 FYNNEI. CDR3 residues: CASSDQGNTIYF. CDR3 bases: TGTGCCAGCAGTGACCAGGGGAACACCATATATTTT.

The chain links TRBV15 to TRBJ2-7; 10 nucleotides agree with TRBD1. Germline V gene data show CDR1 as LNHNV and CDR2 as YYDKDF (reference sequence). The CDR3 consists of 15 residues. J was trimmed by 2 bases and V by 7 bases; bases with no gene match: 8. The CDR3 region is CATKTDRGVAYEQYF. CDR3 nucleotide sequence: TGTGCCACCAAGACGGACAGGGGGGTAGCCTACGAGCAGTACTTC.

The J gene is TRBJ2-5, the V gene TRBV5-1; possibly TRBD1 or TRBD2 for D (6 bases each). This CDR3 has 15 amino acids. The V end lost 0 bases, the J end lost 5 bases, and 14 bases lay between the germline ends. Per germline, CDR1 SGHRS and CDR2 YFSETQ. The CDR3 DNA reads TGCGCCAGCAGCTTGGTCGGGGGCGCGGAGGAGACCCAGTACTTC. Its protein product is CASSLVGGAEETQYF.

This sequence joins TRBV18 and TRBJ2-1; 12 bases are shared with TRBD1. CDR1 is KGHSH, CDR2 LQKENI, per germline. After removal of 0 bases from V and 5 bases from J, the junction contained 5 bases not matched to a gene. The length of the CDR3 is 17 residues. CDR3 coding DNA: TGTGCCAGCTCACCACCCCAGGGACAGGGGGCCAACAATGAGCAGTTCTTC. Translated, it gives CASSPPQGQGANNEQFF.

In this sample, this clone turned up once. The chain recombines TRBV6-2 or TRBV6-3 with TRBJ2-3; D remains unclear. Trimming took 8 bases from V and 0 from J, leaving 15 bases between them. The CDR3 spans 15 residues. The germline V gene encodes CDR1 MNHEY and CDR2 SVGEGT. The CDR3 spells CASCPPLPSTDTQYF. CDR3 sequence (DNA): TGTGCCAGCTGCCCACCGCTTCCTAGCACAGATACGCAGTATTTT.

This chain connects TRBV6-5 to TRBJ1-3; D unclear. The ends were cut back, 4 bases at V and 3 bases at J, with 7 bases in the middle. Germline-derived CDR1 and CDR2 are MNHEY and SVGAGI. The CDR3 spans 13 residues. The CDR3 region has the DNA TGTGCCAGCAGTTTGTCAGGTGGAAACACCATATATTTT. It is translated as CASSLSGGNTIYF.

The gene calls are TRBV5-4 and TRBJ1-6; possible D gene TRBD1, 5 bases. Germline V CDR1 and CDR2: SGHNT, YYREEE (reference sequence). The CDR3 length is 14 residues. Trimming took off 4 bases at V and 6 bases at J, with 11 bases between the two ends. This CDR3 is CASSPQGTNSPLHF. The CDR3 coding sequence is TGTGCCAGCAGCCCTCAGGGAACTAATTCACCCCTCCACTTT.